The 7 T cell receptor beta chains below come from one sample, sequenced in a study of cytomegalovirus exposure and HLA in healthy donors. The PCR had 60 Vbeta and 13 Jbeta primers. Using immunoSEQ multiplex PCR, the repertoire was profiled, and TCRdb retains in-frame clones only, with some absent. The profile shows around 200,000 clones, 75% to 85% of them singletons. Sequencing was performed on PBMCs. The origin of the receptors is a boy aged 5-17 years in good health and CMV-seronegative.

The rearrangement uses TRBV11-2 and TRBJ1-5; D perhaps matches TRBD1 (5 bases). This CDR3 is built from 18 residues. CDR1 and CDR2 from the germline V gene are SGHAT and FQNNGV. V was pared by 1 base and J by 5 bases, with 21 bases between. The chain's CDR3 is CASSLGARTGRRDQPQHF. For the CDR3, the DNA is TGTGCCAGCAGCTTAGGGGCGAGAACAGGTCGGAGGGATCAGCCCCAGCATTTT.

The sample holds a few counts of this clone. The rearrangement links TRBV15 to TRBJ2-6, with TRBD1 matching over 9 bases. J lost 0 bases, V lost 4 bases, and 7 bases had no gene match. The CDR3 consists of 18 residues. Germline CDR1 LNHNV, CDR2 YYDKDF (reference sequence). The CDR3 DNA reads TGTGCCACCAGCACACCGGGACAGGGCCTCTCTGGGGCCAACGTCCTGACTTTC. Its translation is CATSTPGQGLSGANVLTF. Looking up the rest from reference TRBV15 and TRBJ2-6 gives the full variable domain: DAMVIQNPRYQVTQFGKPVTLSCSQTLNHNVMYWYQQKSSQAPKLLFHYYDKDFNNEADTPDNFQSRRPNTSFCFLDIRSPGLGDTAMYLCATSTPGQGLSGANVLTFGAGSRLTVL.

The chain uses TRBV4-1 and TRBJ2-2, with D uncertain. The CDR3 contains 14 residues. Between the trimmed V and J ends, which lost 3 bases and 5 bases, there was a span of 10 bases. The V gene's germline CDR1 is MGHRA and CDR2 YSYEKL. CDR3 region: CASSHPLLTGELFF. DNA of the CDR3: TGCGCCAGCAGCCATCCGCTCCTAACCGGGGAGCTGTTTTTT.

The chain combines TRBV5-1 with TRBJ2-3, with 8 bases fitting TRBD2. Germline CDR1 is SGHRS and CDR2 is YFSETQ. This CDR3 region has 15 residues. V lost 6 bases, J lost 0 bases, and 6 bases stayed unmatched. In nucleotides, the CDR3 is TGCGCCAGCAACCCAGGACTAGCTAGCACAGATACGCAGTATTTT. This gives the protein CASNPGLASTDTQYF.

The rearrangement uses TRBV6-5 and TRBJ2-7; weak D call: TRBD1 (5 bases). Germline V gene lookup returns CDR1 MNHEY and CDR2 SVGAGI. V shed 0 bases and J shed 6 bases, with 9 bases lying between them. This CDR3 has 13 amino acids. CDR3 coding DNA: TGTGCCAGCAGTTACTCGACTCAGGGCGAGCAGTACTTC. Its protein product is CASSYSTQGEQYF.

This clone is a singleton in its sample. This sequence joins TRBV4-1 and TRBJ2-5; no firm D call. The last part of the DNA fits TRBJ2-7 better; the J call may be wrong. CDR3 length: 14 amino acids. From germline, CDR1 is MGHRA and CDR2 YSYEKL. The CDR3 nucleotides are TGCGCCAGCAGCCAAGTCCTGGGCTCCTACGAGCAGTACTTC. This codes for CASSQVLGSYEQYF.

The rearrangement uses TRBV9 and TRBJ2-2; D possibly corresponds to TRBD2 (5 bases). Trimming removed 4 bases at V and 3 bases at J, with 10 bases between. The germline V gene has CDR1 SGDLS and CDR2 YYNGEE. This CDR3 has 14 residues. This CDR3 is CASSNLGDTGELFF. CDR3 DNA sequence: TGTGCCAGCAGCAACCTCGGGGACACCGGGGAGCTGTTTTTT.